This T cell receptor (beta chain) emerged from a study of T cells in Graves' hyperthyroidism and ophthalmopathy. Findings of the study overall: Ophthalmopathy, as predicted by the model, came a median around 6.7 months after the prediction. In blood, most of the thyroid clonotypes expanded above 0.001 were also present.

Worth noting for this clonotype: Antigen: not known.

Criteria for exclusion of patients were uncontrolled infection, other autoimmune disease, pregnancy or lactation. Diagnosing involved the use of clinical symptoms, serum thyroxine and TRAb, thyroid ultrasound and orbital computed tomography. TCR beta CDR3 regions were amplified from RNA. Using the HTBI primer set, a first-round RT-PCR was run on the TCR CDR3. Using its own MiXCR run on the multiplex PCR reads, TCRdb lists one record per CDR3 protein. The sample carries about 760,000 distinct CDR3 sequences, around a third recorded once. The sequencing input was blood. The origin of this receptor is a woman aged 40 to 50 with Graves' hyperthyroidism.

The CDR3 here is CASSLGQLPYEQYF. CDR3 DNA sequence: TGTGCCAGCAGTTTGGGACAGCTACCCTACGAGCAGTACTTC. The V and J genes are TRBV28 and TRBJ2-7; TRBD1 matches 7 bases. Germline V gene lookup returns CDR1 MDHEN and CDR2 SYDVKM. This CDR3 spans 14 amino acids. The V and J ends lost 3 bases and 2 bases, in that order; junction bases with no gene match: 4.